Many counts were recorded for the clone carrying this T cell receptor beta chain. Amplification targeted TCR beta CDR3 regions from RNA transcripts. The primer set for the first-round RT-PCR of the TCR CDR3 was HTBI. One entry per CDR3 protein results from TCRdb running MiXCR on the multiplex PCR reads. The sample lists about 320,000 distinct CDR3 sequences; around 17% were seen once. Exclusion of a patient resulted from uncontrolled infection, other autoimmune disease, pregnancy or lactation. For the diagnoses, clinical symptoms, serum thyroxine and TRAb, thyroid ultrasound and orbital computed tomography were used. The source of the sample is a study of T cells in Graves' hyperthyroidism and ophthalmopathy. The CDR3 sequence is 14 residues long. Deletions cut 6 bases from V and 4 bases from J, with 13 bases between.

The source material was blood. The chain joins TRBV12-3 or TRBV12-4 to TRBJ1-3; D is ambiguous. This TCR was sampled from a man younger than 45 with Graves' hyperthyroidism. As DNA, the CDR3 is TGTGCCAGCAGGCGCTACACAAGAGGAAACACCATATATTTT. Translating it yields CASRRYTRGNTIYF.